This T cell receptor beta chain was identified in a study of chemoradiotherapy in HPV16-positive cancers. As for the study in general: Functional T-cell assays on a couple of HPV16-positive patients' cells defined candidate HPV-specific clones and common TCR motifs. Findings and caveats of the study: Only a couple of HPV16-positive patients supplied the functional HPV-specificity definition. Candidate HPV-specific clones and E7-related TCR motifs grew in tumor during treatment. Better recurrence-free survival went with HPV-responsive T-cell expansion in HPV16-positive patients.

Regarding this clone: What it binds is unknown.

Sequencing used immunoSEQ multiplex PCR; TCRdb keeps in-frame clones, though not all of them. The table lists around 24,000 clones, about 88% of them singletons. The CDR3 has 16 amino acids. Germline V gives CDR1 SGDLS, CDR2 YYNGEE. Trimming pared 4 bases from V and 0 bases from J, leaving 13 bases between. The sequence was collected from a human donor with HPV-associated anogenital cancer. The chain is built from TRBV9 and TRBJ1-4, with D unclear. The sequencing here drew on blood, taken from a patient who underwent chemoradiotherapy. CDR3 nucleotide sequence: TGTGCCAGCAGCCTACGCGGGGATGCAACTAATGAAAAACTGTTTTTT. This codes for CASSLRGDATNEKLFF.